One and the same sample provided the 14 T cell receptor beta chains below, sequenced in a study of cytomegalovirus exposure and HLA in healthy donors. Researchers ran the PCR with 60 Vbeta and 13 Jbeta primers. The repertoire was sequenced with immunoSEQ multiplex PCR; TCRdb's copy has only in-frame clones and lacks some. The repertoire includes about 150,000 clones, approximately 78% of them detected once, and 3.5% to 5.5% sits in the top ten. Sequenced input: PBMCs. The receptors were sampled from a woman aged 40 to 50 in good health and CMV-seropositive.

CDR3 sequence (DNA): TGTGCCAGCAGCCAAAACTCCGACAGGGTCTATGGCTACACCTTC. This encodes CASSQNSDRVYGYTF. The gene calls are TRBV4-2 and TRBJ1-2; 7 bases fit TRBD1. J was trimmed by 4 bases and V by 2 bases; bases with no gene match: 7. The CDR3 covers 15 residues. Germline CDR1 LGHNA, CDR2 YNFKEQ.

The chain joins TRBV5-4 to TRBJ2-7, with 7 bases aligning to TRBD1. Trimming at V came to 4 bases and at J to 4 bases, leaving 8 bases not matched to a gene. Germline V gene lookup returns CDR1 SGHNT and CDR2 YYREEE (reference sequence). The CDR3 length is 14 residues. The CDR3 DNA is TGTGCCAGCAGCGACGGACAGGCCTCTTACGAGCAGTACTTC. Translation: CASSDGQASYEQYF.

V and J are TRBV6-5 and TRBJ2-5, with 8 bases that match TRBD2. The CDR3 sequence is 14 residues long. With V trimmed by 6 bases and J by 6 bases, 9 bases remained unmatched. Germline V gene sequence: CDR1 MNHEY, CDR2 SVGAGI. The CDR3 bases are TGTGCCAGCAGCCCCCGACTAGCGTCCAAGACCCAGTACTTC. It yields the protein CASSPRLASKTQYF.

This chain uses TRBV5-6 with TRBJ1-2; D is uncertain. Trimming removed 1 base at V and 8 bases at J, with 15 bases between. The CDR3 is 14 amino acids. Germline V gives CDR1 SGHDT, CDR2 YYEEEE. The CDR3 region is CASSLPMREAGYTF. The DNA of the CDR3 is TGTGCCAGCAGCTTGCCAATGCGGGAAGCCGGCTACACCTTC.

The genes are TRBV6-5 and TRBJ2-7, with 9 bases fitting TRBD1. V shed 6 bases and J 6 bases; nucleotides not matched to a gene: 6. This CDR3 has 13 residues. Germline assignment: CDR1 MNHEY and CDR2 SVGAGI. Here the CDR3 DNA reads TGTGCCAGCAGCCCCGGGACAGGGACCGAGCAGTACTTC. Translating it yields CASSPGTGTEQYF.

This clone was detected a few times. This chain joins TRBV30 and TRBJ2-3; 7 bases agree with TRBD1. This CDR3 has 14 amino acids. With V trimmed by 1 base and J by 6 bases, 7 bases remained unmatched. Germline lookup yields CDR1 GTSNPN and CDR2 SVGIG (reference sequence). CDR3 in amino acids: CAWSAQGISDTQYF. In nucleotides, the CDR3 is TGTGCCTGGAGTGCACAGGGGATCTCCGATACGCAGTATTTT.

V gene TRBV7-2 combines with J gene TRBJ2-7; D is uncertain. This CDR3 is built from 14 residues. Germline values: CDR1 SGHTA, CDR2 FQGNSA. V lost 4 bases and J 7 bases, leaving 17 bases between the germline ends. CDR3 loop: CASSSNRVVKEQYF. CDR3 DNA: TGTGCCAGCAGCTCCAACCGGGTTGTAAAGGAGCAGTACTTC. Based on the CDR3 plus reference TRBV7-2 and TRBJ2-7, the full variable domain is GAGVSQSPSNKVTEKGKDVELRCDPISGHTALYWYRQSLGQGLEFLIYFQGNSAPDKSGLPSDRFSAERTGGSVSTLTIQRTQQEDSAVYLCASSSNRVVKEQYFGPGTRLTVT.

The chain has TRBV7-3 and TRBJ2-3; 7 bases are a match to TRBD2. V was pared by 6 bases and J by 3 bases, with 15 bases of the junction left unmatched. The CDR3 sequence is 17 residues long. Germline V gene lookup returns CDR1 SGHTA and CDR2 FQGTGA. The CDR3 region is CASSPRGLAALTDTQYF. The CDR3 DNA is TGTGCCAGCAGTCCCCGTGGGCTAGCGGCTCTTACAGATACGCAGTATTTT.

V gene TRBV27 combines with J gene TRBJ1-4; unclear D gene. CDR1 is MNHEY and CDR2 is SMNVEV in the germline V gene (reference sequence). CDR3 size: 14 residues. Trimming shortened V by 2 bases and J by 3 bases, and 7 bases separated the two germline ends. CDR3: CASSLGNPNEKLFF. In nucleotides, the CDR3 is TGTGCCAGCAGTTTAGGCAACCCTAATGAAAAACTGTTTTTT.

V gene TRBV6-5 combines with J gene TRBJ2-1; 8 bases align to TRBD1. V dropped 5 bases and J dropped 8; count of bases not matched to a gene: 11. Germline V CDR1 and CDR2: MNHEY, SVGAGI. The CDR3 has 15 amino acids. The CDR3 nucleotides are TGTGCCAGCAGTCCGACAGGGGACCTCTGGGATGAGCAGTTCTTC. It encodes CASSPTGDLWDEQFF.

CDR3 sequence (DNA): TGTGCCAGCAGCTTGGCACAGAGCATGAACACTGAAGCTTTCTTT. Protein product: CASSLAQSMNTEAFF. This rearrangement joins TRBV5-4 to TRBJ1-1; D call uncertain. CDR3 length: 15 amino acids. V was clipped by 0 bases and J by 0 bases, with 9 bases between them. Looked up from germline, CDR1 is SGHNT and CDR2 is YYREEE (reference sequence).

The chain recombines TRBV5-1 with TRBJ2-6, with D perhaps TRBD1 (6 bases). From germline, CDR1 is SGHRS and CDR2 YFSETQ. Trimming took 3 bases from V and 2 from J, leaving 9 bases between them. The CDR3 extends over 15 amino acids. The CDR3 protein is CASSSGVTGANVLTF. In DNA form, the CDR3 reads TGCGCCAGCAGCTCAGGGGTTACTGGGGCCAACGTCCTGACTTTC. Complete variable domain (other parts from reference TRBV5-1 and TRBJ2-6): KAGVTQTPRYLIKTRGQQVTLSCSPISGHRSVSWYQQTPGQGLQFLFEYFSETQRNKGNFPGRFSGRQFSNSRSEMNVSTLELGDSALYLCASSSGVTGANVLTFGAGSRLTVL.

V is TRBV21-1 and J is TRBJ1-5. TRBV21-1 is recorded as a pseudogene. CDR3 size: 12 residues. The CDR3 DNA sequence: TGTGCCAGCAGCAAAGGGAGTCAGCCCCAGCATTTT. This translates into CASSKGSQPQHF.

J is TRBJ2-7 and V is TRBV27, with 14 bases identical to TRBD2. Germline CDR1 is MNHEY and CDR2 is SMNVEV (reference sequence). There are 15 residues in the CDR3. Trimming cost V 6 bases and J 5 bases; bases outside gene matches: 6. The CDR3 region has the DNA TGTGCCAGCAGGCCGGGACTAGCGGGAGATAACGAGCAGTACTTC. Its translation is CASRPGLAGDNEQYF.